This T cell receptor beta chain was obtained from a study of kidney transplant recipient with SARS-CoV-2 infection. From the reads, TCRdb called clonotypes with MiXCR, one entry per CDR3 protein. The table records some 220,000 distinct CDR3 sequences, about 28% of them present only once. Turning to this clonotype: No conserved phenylalanine or tryptophan is present at the end of the CDR3, so a read error is the likely explanation.

The CDR3 totals 14 residues. Germline V gene data show CDR1 as SGHRS and CDR2 as YFSETQ. Source: a blood sample, taken at baseline and on day 111 from a kidney transplant recipient. The chain couples TRBV5-1 to TRBJ2-7; the D is unclear. The J call may be incorrect, as the DNA end agrees better with TRBJ2-1. The receptor was derived from a male patient in his thirties who had COVID-19 and was a kidney transplant recipient. The graft donor may account for some of the T cells. This CDR3 reads CASSLALPTDEQFI. The DNA for the CDR3 is TGCGCCAGCAGCTTGGCGCTACCCACTGATGAGCAGTTCATC.